Listed here is a single TCR beta chain. The ends lost 6 bases at V and 8 bases at J; junction bases unmatched: 11. The CDR3 contains 14 residues. This sample was included in a study of lung T cells in sarcoidosis with Löfgren's syndrome. Via MiXCR, TCRdb re-called the reads, giving one row per CDR3 protein. The sample has over 2,500 distinct CDR3 sequences, 25% to 35% seen once. The receptor comes from a human donor with sarcoidosis (Löfgren's syndrome or another form), or a control subject (not recorded which). Sequenced material: CD4+ T cells from bronchoalveolar lavage. This sequence joins TRBV12-3 or TRBV12-4 and TRBJ1-2, with 8 bases that match TRBD1. In DNA form, the CDR3 reads TGTGCCAGCAGGGACCGGGACAGGATAGCCGGCTACACCTTC. Amino acid sequence: CASRDRDRIAGYTF.